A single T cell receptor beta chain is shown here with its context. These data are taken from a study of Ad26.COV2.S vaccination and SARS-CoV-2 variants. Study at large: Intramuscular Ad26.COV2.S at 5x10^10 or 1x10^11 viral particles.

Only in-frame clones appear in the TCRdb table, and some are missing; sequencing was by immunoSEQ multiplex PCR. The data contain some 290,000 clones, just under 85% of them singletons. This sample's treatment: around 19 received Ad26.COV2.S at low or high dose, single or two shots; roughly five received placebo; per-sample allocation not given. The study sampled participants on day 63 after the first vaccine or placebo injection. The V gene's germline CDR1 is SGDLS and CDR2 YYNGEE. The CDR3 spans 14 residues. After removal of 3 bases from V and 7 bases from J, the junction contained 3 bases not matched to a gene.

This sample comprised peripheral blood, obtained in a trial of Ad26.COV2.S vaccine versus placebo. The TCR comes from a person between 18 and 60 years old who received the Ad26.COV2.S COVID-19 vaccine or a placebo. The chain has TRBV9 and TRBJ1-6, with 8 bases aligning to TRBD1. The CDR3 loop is CASSAGGSNSPLHF. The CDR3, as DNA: TGTGCCAGCAGCGCAGGGGGCTCGAATTCACCCCTCCACTTT. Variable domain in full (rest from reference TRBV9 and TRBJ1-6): DSGVTQTPKHLITATGQRVTLRCSPRSGDLSVYWYQQSLDQGLQFLIQYYNGEERAKGNILERFSAQQFPDLHSELNLSSLELGDSALYFCASSAGGSNSPLHFGNGTRLTVT.